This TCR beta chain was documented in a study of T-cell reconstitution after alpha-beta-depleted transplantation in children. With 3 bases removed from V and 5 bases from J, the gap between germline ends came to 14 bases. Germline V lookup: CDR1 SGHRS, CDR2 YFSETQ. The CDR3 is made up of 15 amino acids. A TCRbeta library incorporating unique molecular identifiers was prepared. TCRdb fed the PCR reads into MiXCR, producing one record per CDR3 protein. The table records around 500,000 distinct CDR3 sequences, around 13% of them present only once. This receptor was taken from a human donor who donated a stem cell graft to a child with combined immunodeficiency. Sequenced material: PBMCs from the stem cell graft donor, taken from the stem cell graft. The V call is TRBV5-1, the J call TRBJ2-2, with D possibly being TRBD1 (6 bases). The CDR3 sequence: CASSSRSGTTGELFF. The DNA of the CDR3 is TGCGCCAGCAGCTCCAGGTCTGGGACAACCGGGGAGCTGTTTTTT.